This TCR beta chain is from a study of technical replicates of blood from several donors. The CDR3 extends over 16 amino acids. The ends lost 1 base at V and 8 bases at J; junction bases unmatched: 11. Germline CDR1 is SGHVS and CDR2 is FNYEAQ. Here immunoSEQ multiplex PCR was the method, and the copy in TCRdb shows in-frame clones only, minus some. Among some 74,000 clones listed, around 95% were seen once. Sequencing was carried out using T cells isolated from PBMCs. This sequence was found in a human donor in good health. This chain uses TRBV7-6 with TRBJ2-1; TRBD2 agrees at 7 bases. The CDR3 DNA sequence: TGTGCCAGCAGCTTAGAGGTTCGCGGGAGTCACTATGAGCAGTTCTTC. Residues: CASSLEVRGSHYEQFF.